These T cell receptor beta chains were read from a single sample in a study of blood T cell repertoires in COVID-19. TCRdb's table, derived via immunoSEQ multiplex PCR, lists solely in-frame clones and lacks some. In the table there are 65,000 to 80,000 clones, more than 90% of which are singletons. The sequencing sample was made of peripheral blood. Every receptor here comes from a human donor in a cohort sampled during active COVID-19. CDR3s include the opening cysteine and the closing phenylalanine or tryptophan. The order of the fields is D gene, clone size, V gene, J gene, CDR3 protein, CDR3 DNA. D genes are given only for firm matches. Expanded clones get a size class; other rows say once, few or many, or leave the size out.

>TRBD2|-|TRBV7-9|TRBJ2-3
CASSSSGSRTDTQYF
TGTGCCAGCAGCTCCAGCGGGAGTAGGACAGATACGCAGTATTTT
>-|-|TRBV28|TRBJ1-6
CASSFNQGLSLHF
TGTGCCAGCAGTTTTAATCAGGGCCTTTCCCTCCACTTT
>TRBD1|once|TRBV7-8|TRBJ2-4
CASSLGRDRGHGNIQYF
TGTGCCAGCAGCTTAGGCCGCGACAGGGGGCATGGGAACATTCAGTACTTC
>-|-|TRBV28|TRBJ1-1
CASSFPSGGRGTEAFF
TGTGCCAGCAGTTTCCCCTCGGGAGGGAGGGGCACTGAAGCTTTCTTT
>-|once|TRBV5-1|TRBJ2-2
CASSLQAEMNTGELFF
TGCGCCAGCAGCTTGCAGGCAGAAATGAACACCGGGGAGCTGTTTTTT
>TRBD2|-|TRBV6-5|TRBJ2-5
CASSYSLAYQETQYF
TGTGCCAGCAGTTACTCACTAGCGTACCAAGAGACCCAGTACTTC
>-|-|TRBV10-3|TRBJ1-1
CAIRLEWNTEAFF
TGTGCCATCAGGTTAGAGTGGAACACTGAAGCTTTCTTT
>TRBD1|-|TRBV7-8|TRBJ1-5
CASSLRQGGHNQPQHF
TGTGCCAGCAGCTTGCGACAGGGAGGACACAATCAGCCCCAGCATTTT
>-|-|TRBV28|TRBJ1-3
CASSLWVASGNTIYF
TGTGCCAGCAGTTTATGGGTGGCCTCTGGAAACACCATATATTTT
>-|-|TRBV24-1|TRBJ1-2
CATSKKGNYGYTF
TGTGCCACCAGTAAGAAGGGGAACTATGGCTACACCTTC
>TRBD1|-|TRBV13|TRBJ2-7
CASSDTRTGNEQYF
TGTGCCAGCAGCGACACTCGGACAGGGAACGAGCAGTACTTC
>-|-|TRBV11-2|TRBJ1-1
CASSHGGQLEAFF
TGTGCCAGCAGCCACGGGGGGCAGCTCGAAGCTTTCTTT
>-|-|TRBV11-2|TRBJ1-1
CASSLRHGTEAFF
TGTGCCAGCAGCCTAAGACATGGTACTGAAGCTTTCTTT
>TRBD2|-|TRBV9|TRBJ2-7
CASSDSLAGVSHEQYF
TGTGCCAGCAGCGACTCCCTAGCGGGAGTCTCCCACGAGCAGTACTTC
>TRBD1|once|TRBV6-2/TRBV6-3|TRBJ2-2
CASSYARRDRETGELFF
TGTGCCAGCAGTTACGCTAGGAGGGACAGGGAGACCGGGGAGCTGTTTTTT
>-|-|TRBV7-8|TRBJ1-6
CASSLGTGNSPLHF
TGTGCCAGCAGCTTAGGAACAGGTAATTCACCCCTCCACTTT
>-|-|TRBV7-2|TRBJ2-4
CASSVRDSRDIQYF
TGTGCCAGCAGCGTCCGGGACTCCCGCGACATTCAGTACTTC
>TRBD1|-|TRBV29-1|TRBJ2-6
CSVPDRVASGANVLTF
TGCAGCGTCCCGGACAGGGTAGCGTCTGGGGCCAACGTCCTGACTTTC
>TRBD2|-|TRBV28|TRBJ2-1
CASSLRTSGRLYNEQFF
TGTGCCAGCAGTTTAAGGACTAGCGGGAGGTTATACAATGAGCAGTTCTTC
>-|-|TRBV28|TRBJ2-7
CASSSPRLRPLYEQYF
TGTGCCAGCAGCTCCCCCCGACTACGACCCCTCTACGAGCAGTACTTC
>TRBD2|-|TRBV7-6|TRBJ2-3
CASSLAGSSGSPDTQYF
TGTGCCAGCAGCTTAGCTGGTAGTAGCGGGAGCCCAGATACGCAGTATTTT
>-|-|TRBV7-8|TRBJ2-7
CASSLGTEQYF
TGTGCCAGCAGCCTGGGGACAGAGCAGTACTTC
>-|-|TRBV6-2/TRBV6-3|TRBJ2-3
CASSYSALTQYF
TGTGCCAGCAGTTACTCCGCTCTAACGCAGTATTTT
>-|-|TRBV27|TRBJ2-7
CASRGYTRVEQYF
TGTGCCAGCAGAGGGTACACGAGGGTTGAGCAGTACTTC
>TRBD1|once|TRBV7-2|TRBJ1-5
CASSRTGNSNQPQHF
TGTGCCAGCAGCCGGACAGGGAATAGCAATCAGCCCCAGCATTTT
>TRBD1|-|TRBV5-1|TRBJ2-3
CASSYSGTGKANTQYF
TGCGCCAGCAGCTACTCCGGGACAGGGAAGGCAAATACGCAGTATTTT
>TRBD1|once|TRBV6-2/TRBV6-3|TRBJ1-5
CASSDGQGAIQPQHF
TGTGCCAGCAGCGATGGACAGGGGGCGATTCAGCCCCAGCATTTT